A selection of T cell receptor beta chains follows, all from one sample in a study of blood T cell repertoires in COVID-19. Assay used: immunoSEQ multiplex PCR; TCRdb lists only in-frame clones, some missing. The top ten clones hold around 2.1% of a sample with more than 250,000 clones, 70% to 90% of them seen once. The sample consisted of PBMCs or T cells enriched from blood (not recorded which). Every receptor here comes from a man younger than 45 who had recovered from COVID-19. The CDR3 runs from the conserved cysteine through the conserved F or W. D genes are given only for firm matches. Where a row states a size, it is once, few, many or the class of an expanded clone; other rows omit it.

v_call	j_call	d_call	clone_size	cdr3_aa	cdr3_nt
TRBV7-8	TRBJ1-5	TRBD1	once	CASSSQEGTGGQPQHF	TGTGCCAGCAGCTCCCAAGAGGGGACAGGGGGTCAGCCCCAGCATTTT
TRBV15	TRBJ2-7	NA	NA	CATSRVDPGHLYEQYF	TGTGCCACCAGCAGAGTCGACCCGGGACACCTCTACGAGCAGTACTTC
TRBV5-1	TRBJ2-3	TRBD2	NA	CASRTSGVPITDTQYF	TGCGCCAGCCGGACTAGCGGGGTACCGATCACAGATACGCAGTATTTT
TRBV6-5	TRBJ2-5	NA	NA	CASSQGQETQYF	TGTGCCAGCAGTCAGGGGCAAGAGACCCAGTACTTC
TRBV7-2	TRBJ2-1	TRBD2	NA	CASSLVGGAYNEQFF	TGTGCCAGCAGCTTAGTCGGGGGGGCCTACAATGAGCAGTTCTTC
TRBV5-6	TRBJ2-7	TRBD2	NA	CASSPGTRLSYEQYF	TGTGCCAGCAGCCCCGGGACTAGATTAAGCTACGAGCAGTACTTC
TRBV4-3	TRBJ2-7	TRBD1	once	CASSHATGKDYEQYF	TGCGCCAGCAGCCATGCGACAGGGAAAGACTACGAGCAGTACTTC
TRBV5-1	TRBJ1-1	NA	once	CASSLGWQGNTEAFF	TGCGCCAGCAGCTTGGGATGGCAGGGGAACACTGAAGCTTTCTTT
TRBV9	TRBJ1-1	TRBD1	NA	CASSVVVGGQEAFF	TGTGCCAGCAGCGTAGTAGTTGGGGGACAGGAAGCTTTCTTT
TRBV29-1	TRBJ1-1	TRBD1	NA	CSAQGGTGNTEAFF	TGCAGCGCCCAAGGCGGGACAGGGAACACTGAAGCTTTCTTT
TRBV9	TRBJ1-2	NA	once	CASSVGSGAYGYTF	TGTGCCAGCAGCGTAGGGTCAGGGGCTTATGGCTACACCTTC
TRBV27	TRBJ1-6	NA	few	CASSLGPLPSPLHF	TGTGCCAGCAGTTTAGGCCCCCTCCCGTCACCCCTCCACTTT
TRBV19	TRBJ2-7	TRBD1	NA	CASSPATGGRLYEQYF	TGTGCCAGTAGTCCGGCGACAGGGGGCCGACTCTACGAGCAGTACTTC
TRBV6-5	TRBJ1-2	NA	NA	CASSYRGGYTF	TGTGCCAGCAGTTATCGGGGTGGCTACACCTTC
TRBV25-1	TRBJ1-6	TRBD1	once	CASSPGGGSPLHF	TGTGCCAGCAGTCCTGGAGGGGGCTCACCCCTCCACTTT
TRBV5-1	TRBJ1-1	NA	NA	CASSSKTISNTEAFF	TGCGCCAGCAGCTCAAAGACAATCTCGAACACTGAAGCTTTCTTT
TRBV7-6	TRBJ1-4	NA	NA	CASSLGVRDTNEKLFF	TGTGCCAGCAGCTTAGGCGTACGGGACACCAATGAAAAACTGTTTTTT
TRBV4-1	TRBJ1-1	NA	NA	CASSDRVNTEAFF	TGCGCCAGCAGCGACAGAGTGAACACTGAAGCTTTCTTT
TRBV6-4	TRBJ2-2	TRBD1	NA	CASKGQGGDTGELFF	TGTGCCAGCAAGGGACAGGGAGGCGACACCGGGGAGCTGTTTTTT
TRBV19	TRBJ2-2	NA	NA	CASTHRGGTGELFF	TGTGCCAGTACCCATCGAGGTGGGACCGGGGAGCTGTTTTTT
TRBV19	TRBJ2-2	NA	NA	CASSRQLGLAGELFF	TGTGCCAGTAGCCGACAGCTGGGGTTGGCCGGGGAGCTGTTTTTT
TRBV12-3/TRBV12-4	TRBJ2-1	NA	NA	CASSRGANEQFF	TGTGCCAGCAGTCGGGGGGCCAATGAGCAGTTCTTC
TRBV13	TRBJ1-1	NA	NA	CASSPRLNTEAFF	TGTGCCAGCAGCCCCCGGTTAAACACTGAAGCTTTCTTT
TRBV12-3/TRBV12-4	TRBJ1-3	NA	once	CASSSHSGNTIYF	TGTGCCAGCAGCTCACACTCTGGAAACACCATATATTTT
TRBV30	TRBJ1-4	NA	NA	CAWRRTASEKLFF	TGTGCCTGGAGGAGAACAGCCAGTGAAAAACTGTTTTTT
TRBV6-5	TRBJ2-2	NA	NA	CASNRDRTGELFF	TGTGCCAGCAACAGGGATAGGACCGGGGAGCTGTTTTTT
TRBV5-1	TRBJ1-1	NA	once	CASSLVAGDGGTEAFF	TGCGCCAGCAGCTTGGTCGCCGGAGACGGGGGGACTGAAGCTTTCTTT
TRBV6-1	TRBJ1-4	NA	NA	CASSEARGAGSEKLFF	TGTGCCAGCAGTGAAGCACGCGGTGCGGGAAGCGAAAAACTGTTTTTT
TRBV6-5	TRBJ1-1	NA	NA	CASSYIFDQVVEAFF	TGTGCCAGCAGTTATATCTTCGATCAGGTCGTTGAAGCTTTCTTT
TRBV19	TRBJ1-5	NA	few	CASSAGLGQPQHF	TGTGCCAGTAGCGCAGGGCTCGGGCAGCCCCAGCATTTT
TRBV7-2	TRBJ1-4	NA	NA	CASRSGREVNEKLFF	TGTGCCAGCAGGTCCGGTCGGGAAGTCAATGAAAAACTGTTTTTT
TRBV6-5	TRBJ2-7	NA	NA	CASSYRGGYEQYF	TGTGCCAGCAGTTACCGTGGGGGGTACGAGCAGTACTTC
TRBV7-2	TRBJ2-7	TRBD2	NA	CASTGGGTFEQYF	TGTGCCAGCACCGGGGGGGGTACTTTCGAGCAGTACTTC
TRBV3-1/TRBV3-2	TRBJ1-6	NA	NA	CASSQVLIHNSPLHF	TGTGCCAGCAGCCAAGTCCTTATTCATAATTCACCCCTCCACTTT
TRBV12-3/TRBV12-4	TRBJ1-2	NA	NA	CASSLQGFDGYTF	TGTGCCAGCAGTTTACAGGGATTCGATGGCTACACCTTC
TRBV2	TRBJ1-5	NA	NA	CASLRGGTSNQPQHF	TGTGCCAGCTTGAGGGGGGGAACTAGCAATCAGCCCCAGCATTTT
TRBV5-3	TRBJ2-7	NA	NA	CARSFKSYEQYF	TGTGCCAGAAGCTTCAAGAGCTACGAGCAGTACTTC
TRBV5-1	TRBJ1-1	NA	NA	CASSSTGSATEAFF	TGCGCCAGCAGCAGTACAGGGTCGGCCACTGAAGCTTTCTTT
TRBV11-2	TRBJ1-4	NA	once	CASSLAFGEKLFF	TGTGCCAGCAGCTTAGCCTTCGGGGAAAAACTGTTTTTT
TRBV7-8	TRBJ2-7	NA	once	CASSSHQGFGREQYF	TGTGCCAGCAGCTCGCATCAGGGGTTCGGGCGCGAGCAGTACTTC
TRBV10-3	TRBJ1-6	NA	NA	CAISESQGSISPLHF	TGTGCCATCAGTGAGTCACAGGGCTCAATTTCACCCCTCCACTTT
TRBV7-9	TRBJ1-5	NA	few	CASSLDMGNQPQHF	TGTGCCAGCAGCTTAGACATGGGCAATCAGCCCCAGCATTTT
TRBV3-1/TRBV3-2	TRBJ1-1	NA	NA	CASSQYRVDTEAFF	TGTGCCAGCAGCCAATACAGGGTCGACACTGAAGCTTTCTTT